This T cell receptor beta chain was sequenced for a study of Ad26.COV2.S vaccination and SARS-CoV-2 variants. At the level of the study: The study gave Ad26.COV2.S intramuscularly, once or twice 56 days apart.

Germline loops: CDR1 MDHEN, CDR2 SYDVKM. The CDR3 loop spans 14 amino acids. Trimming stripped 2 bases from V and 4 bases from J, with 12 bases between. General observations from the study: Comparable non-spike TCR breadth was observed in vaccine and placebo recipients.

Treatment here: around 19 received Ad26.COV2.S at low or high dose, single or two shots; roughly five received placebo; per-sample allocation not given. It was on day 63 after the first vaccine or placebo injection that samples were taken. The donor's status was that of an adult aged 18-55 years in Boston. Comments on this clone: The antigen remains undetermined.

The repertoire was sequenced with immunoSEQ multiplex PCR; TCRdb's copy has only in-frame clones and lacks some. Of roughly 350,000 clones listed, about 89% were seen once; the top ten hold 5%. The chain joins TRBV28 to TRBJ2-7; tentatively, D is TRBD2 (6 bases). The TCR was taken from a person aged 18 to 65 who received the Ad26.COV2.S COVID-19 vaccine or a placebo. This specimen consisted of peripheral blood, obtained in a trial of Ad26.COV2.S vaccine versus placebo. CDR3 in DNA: TGTGCCAGCAGTTTAGGGGGGTTTAAATACGAGCAGTACTTC. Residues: CASSLGGFKYEQYF.